The 15 T cell receptor gamma chains in this list originate from one sample, sequenced in a study of Vδ1+ human thymocytes. Regarding the study as a whole: In the thymus, TRG and TRD repertoires looked highly polyclonal with Gaussian CDR3 lengths.

Sequences come from RNA converted to cDNA by reverse transcription. CDR3 amplicons came from multiplex PCR with pooled V-gene forward and constant-region reverse primers. TCRdb reapplied CATT to the multiplex PCR reads. The table has about 36,000 gamma-chain clones, 20% to 25% seen once. For these TCRs, the target antigens are not known. Sequenced input: Vdelta1+ gamma-delta thymocytes from the thymus. Subset specified: FACS-sorted CD3+ TCRalphabeta- TCRVdelta1+ TCRVdelta2- thymocytes. Source of these receptors: a girl under three years old who had congenital heart surgery.

To note about this clone: A clone one base away is much larger, so this may be a read error. The genes are TRGV2 and TRGJ1 or TRGJ2. This CDR3 comprises 9 residues. Looked up from germline, CDR1 is EGSNGY and CDR2 is YDSYNSKV. V lost 5 bases to trimming and J lost 9 bases; unmatched junction nucleotides: 1. The CDR3 coding sequence is TGTGCCACCTGGGGTAAGAAACTCTTT. Its translation is CATWGKKLF.

This clone was counted a few times. The V and J genes are TRGV2 and TRGJ1 or TRGJ2. V gave up 9 bases and J gave up 8 bases; unmatched junction bases: 4. The CDR3 sequence is 9 residues long. Germline loops: CDR1 EGSNGY, CDR2 YDSYNSKV. CDR3: CATKNKKLF. In DNA, the CDR3 is TGTGCCACCAAGAATAAGAAACTCTTT.

For this clone: The identical CDR3 is also encoded by other nucleotide sequences in the sample. This sequence joins TRGV9 and TRGJ1 or TRGJ2. The germline CDR1 and CDR2 sequences are GITISATS and ISYDGTV (reference sequence). The V gene end was trimmed by 1 base and the J gene end by 7 bases; junction bases not matched to a gene: 4. The CDR3 length is 12 residues. The CDR3 reads CALWEVGYKKLF. The DNA for the CDR3 is TGTGCCTTGTGGGAGGTTGGGTATAAGAAACTCTTT.

This clone was counted only a few times. The sample has other DNA sequences that encode this CDR3 too. This sequence joins TRGV3 and TRGJ1 or TRGJ2. V lost 0 bases and J lost 3; bases outside the gene matches: 5. From germline, CDR1 is VTNTFY and CDR2 YDVSTARD (reference sequence). The CDR3 runs 14 residues. The CDR3 sequence: CATWDRRTYYKKLF. The CDR3 nucleotides read TGTGCCACCTGGGACAGGCGGACTTATTATAAGAAACTCTTT.

There are a few counts of this clone. V gene TRGV9 combines with J gene TRGJ1 or TRGJ2. Trimming at V came to 4 bases and at J to 8 bases, leaving 8 bases not matched to a gene. CDR1 GITISATS and CDR2 ISYDGTV come from the germline V gene (reference sequence). This CDR3 contains 12 residues. This CDR3 is CALWDELNKKLF. CDR3 in DNA: TGTGCCTTGTGGGACGAATTAAATAAGAAACTCTTT.

The gene calls are TRGV4 and TRGJ1 or TRGJ2. Losses at the gene ends were 5 bases for V and 6 bases for J; bases not matched to a gene: 7. The CDR3 has 12 amino acids. Germline V gene lookup returns CDR1 EGSTGY and CDR2 YDSYTSSV. CDR3 in DNA: TGTGCCACCTGGGGCCGGCCTTATAAGAAACTCTTT. As protein: CATWGRPYKKLF.

A note on this clone: Other DNA sequences in this sample translate to the same CDR3. The V call is TRGV9, the J call TRGJ1 or TRGJ2. The CDR3 totals 12 residues. Germline CDR1 GITISATS, CDR2 ISYDGTV (reference sequence). J gave up 9 bases and V 1 base, and 6 bases lay outside the gene matches. This CDR3 is CALWEVVGKKLF. The DNA of the CDR3 is TGTGCCTTGTGGGAGGTTGTGGGTAAGAAACTCTTT.

The chain combines TRGV8 with TRGJ1 or TRGJ2. Germline lookup yields CDR1 VENAVY and CDR2 YDSYNSRV. The CDR3 runs 11 residues. J was trimmed by 4 bases and V by 11 bases; bases with no gene match: 8. This CDR3 reads CAIDAYYKKLF. In DNA form, the CDR3 reads TGTGCCATCGACGCCTATTATAAGAAACTCTTT.

This clone was observed a few times. This chain uses TRGV2 with TRGJ1 or TRGJ2. CDR3 length: 11 residues. With 0 bases clipped from V and 12 bases from J, the junction kept 5 bases outside the gene matches. Germline lookup yields CDR1 EGSNGY and CDR2 YDSYNSKV. The CDR3 protein is CATWDGLLKLF. The CDR3 DNA is TGTGCCACCTGGGACGGGCTATTGAAACTCTTT.

This clone came up a few times. The chain combines TRGV2 with TRGJ1 or TRGJ2. The CDR3 is 13 amino acids. Germline V gene data show CDR1 as EGSNGY and CDR2 as YDSYNSKV. V lost 4 bases to trimming and J lost 12 bases; unmatched junction nucleotides: 15. The CDR3 nucleotides are TGTGCCACCTGGGAGGACCTCCCCAGGGGGAAACTCTTT. Its protein is CATWEDLPRGKLF.

The chain uses TRGV2 and TRGJ1 or TRGJ2. V gave up 3 bases and J gave up 6 bases; unmatched junction bases: 11. Per the germline V gene, CDR1 is EGSNGY and CDR2 is YDSYNSKV. The CDR3 has 14 amino acids. DNA of the CDR3: TGTGCCACCTGGGACAGGCAGGATTTTTATAAGAAACTCTTT. This gives the protein CATWDRQDFYKKLF.

V usage is TRGV5 and J usage is TRGJ1 or TRGJ2. The CDR3 sequence is 14 residues long. Losses at the gene ends were 2 bases for V and 9 bases for J; bases not matched to a gene: 13. Germline V gives CDR1 VINAFY, CDR2 YDVSNSKD. CDR3 DNA: TGTGCCACCTGGGACACTTTCGAAAGCGGTAAGAAACTCTTT. Residues: CATWDTFESGKKLF.

J is TRGJ1 or TRGJ2 and V is TRGV2. V gave up 4 bases and J gave up 1 base; unmatched junction bases: 13. The CDR3 is 16 amino acids. Per germline, CDR1 EGSNGY and CDR2 YDSYNSKV. CDR3 DNA: TGTGCCACCTGGGATGGGCATTCGACAAATTATTATAAGAAACTCTTT. Translation: CATWDGHSTNYYKKLF.

This chain joins TRGV9 and TRGJ1 or TRGJ2. CDR3 length equals 14 residues. CDR1 and CDR2 from the germline V gene are GITISATS and ISYDGTV (reference sequence). Unmatched junction bases numbered 6, after V lost 2 bases and J lost 2 bases. CDR3 DNA sequence: TGTGCCTTGTGGGAGGCGACCGATTATTATAAGAAACTCTTT. Translation: CALWEATDYYKKLF.

The chain joins TRGV3 to TRGJP2. Looked up from germline, CDR1 is VTNTFY and CDR2 is YDVSTARD (reference sequence). CDR3 length equals 19 residues. The trim removed 0 bases at V and 6 bases at J, leaving 19 bases unmatched. The CDR3 is CATWDRPLALSWGDWIKTF. CDR3 DNA: TGTGCCACCTGGGACAGGCCCTTGGCCCTTTCTTGGGGTGATTGGATCAAGACGTTT.